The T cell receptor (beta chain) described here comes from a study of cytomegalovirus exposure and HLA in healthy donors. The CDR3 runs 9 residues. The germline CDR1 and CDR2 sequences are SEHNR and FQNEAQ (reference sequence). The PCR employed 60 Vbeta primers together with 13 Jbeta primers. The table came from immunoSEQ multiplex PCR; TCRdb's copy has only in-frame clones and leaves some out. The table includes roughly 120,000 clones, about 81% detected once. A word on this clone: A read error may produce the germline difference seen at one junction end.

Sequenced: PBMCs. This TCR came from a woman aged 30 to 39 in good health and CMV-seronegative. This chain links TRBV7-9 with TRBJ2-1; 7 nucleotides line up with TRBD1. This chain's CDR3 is CLLDRSALF. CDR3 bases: TGTTTGTTGGACAGGTCCGCGCTCTTC.